This T cell receptor (beta chain) was sequenced for a study of control samples from healthy donors and cancer patients. The germline CDR1 and CDR2 sequences are SGHTS and YDEGEE. The V segment lost 0 bases and the J segment 6 bases; nucleotides outside the gene matches: 9. The CDR3 totals 17 residues. Method: immunoSEQ multiplex PCR; TCRdb's copy keeps in-frame clones and lacks some. The sample carries 150,000 to 200,000 clones, around nine tenths recorded once. The table lists this clone with a count of one. This receptor was taken from a young man in good health. The chain links TRBV5-8 to TRBJ2-7; 13 bases align to TRBD2. Sequences were obtained from blood. The chain's CDR3 is CASSLGLAGGPASEQYF. The CDR3 bases are TGTGCCAGCAGCTTGGGACTAGCGGGAGGCCCAGCCTCCGAGCAGTACTTC. The full variable domain, its missing parts supplied by reference TRBV5-8 and TRBJ2-7, is EAGVTQSPTHLIKTRGQQATLRCSPISGHTSVYWYQQALGLGLQFLLWYDEGEERNRGNFPPRFSGRQFPNYSSELNVNALELEDSALYLCASSLGLAGGPASEQYFGPGTRLTVT.